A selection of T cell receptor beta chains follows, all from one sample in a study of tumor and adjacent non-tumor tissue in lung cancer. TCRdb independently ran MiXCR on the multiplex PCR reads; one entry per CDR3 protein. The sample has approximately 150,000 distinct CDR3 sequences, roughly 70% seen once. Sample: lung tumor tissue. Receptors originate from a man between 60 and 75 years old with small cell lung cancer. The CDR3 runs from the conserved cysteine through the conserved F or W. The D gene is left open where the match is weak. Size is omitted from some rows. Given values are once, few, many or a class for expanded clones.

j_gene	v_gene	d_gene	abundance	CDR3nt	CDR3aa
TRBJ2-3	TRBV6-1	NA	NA	TGTACCAGCTCCTGGGAGATCGGCACAGATACGCGGTATTTT	CTSSWEIGTDTRYF
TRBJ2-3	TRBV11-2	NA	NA	TGTGCCAGCAGCTTTAGCCGGGATGGCACAGGTACGCAGTATTTT	CASSFSRDGTGTQYF
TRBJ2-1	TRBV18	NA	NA	TGTGCCAGCTCACCAGCCTCGGCAGGGCGGTGGAATGAGCAGTTCTTC	CASSPASAGRWNEQFF
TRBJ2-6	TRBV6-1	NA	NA	TGTGCTAGCAATGAGGATACGGGTTCTGGGGCCAACGTCCTGAGTTTC	CASNEDTGSGANVLSF
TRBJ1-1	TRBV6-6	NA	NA	TGTGCCAGCAGTTGGACAGTGGAAGCTTTCTTT	CASSWTVEAFF
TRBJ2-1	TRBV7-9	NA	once	TGTGCCAGCGGCTTCACAGGCAGCACCTACAATGAGCAGTTCTTC	CASGFTGSTYNEQFF
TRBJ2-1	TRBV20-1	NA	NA	TGCAGTGCTAGAGTAAAGGTGAATGAGCAGTTCTTC	CSARVKVNEQFF
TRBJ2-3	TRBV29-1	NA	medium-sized	TGCAGCGTTGATAAGGGTCCCCGCACAGATACGCAGTATTTT	CSVDKGPRTDTQYF
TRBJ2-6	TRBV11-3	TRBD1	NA	TGTGCCAGCAGTCAGGGGGCTGGGGCCAACCTCCTGACTTTC	CASSQGAGANLLTF
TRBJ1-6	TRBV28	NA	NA	TGTGCCAGCAGTTTTAGTCGGGGGGGTTATTCACCCCTCCACTTT	CASSFSRGGYSPLHF
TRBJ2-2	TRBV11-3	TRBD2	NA	TGTGCCAGCAGCCCCCCGGGACTAGCGGGAAGGAAGAACACCGGGGAGCTGTTTTTT	CASSPPGLAGRKNTGELFF
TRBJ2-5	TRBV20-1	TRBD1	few	TGCAGTGCTCACGAAGGGACAGGGCAAGAGACCCAGTACTTC	CSAHEGTGQETQYF
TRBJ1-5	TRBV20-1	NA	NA	TGCAGTGCTACTACGGGGGGCGCCCAGTCCCAGCATTTT	CSATTGGAQSQHF
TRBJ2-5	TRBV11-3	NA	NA	TGTGCCAGTAGCAGAAAGTATATCCAAGAGACCCAGCACTTC	CASSRKYIQETQHF
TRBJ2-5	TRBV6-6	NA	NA	TGTGCCTCTGGAGGAGCGGCGGAGACCCAGTACTTC	CASGGAAETQYF
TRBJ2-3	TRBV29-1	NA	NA	TGCAGCGTTGAACCCGGCTATTATAGGACATATACGCAGTATTTT	CSVEPGYYRTYTQYF
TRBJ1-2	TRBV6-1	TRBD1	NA	TGTGTCAGCAGGGGGACAGCTTTCTATGGCTACACCTTC	CVSRGTAFYGYTF
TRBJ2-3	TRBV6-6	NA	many	TGTGCCAGCAGTTACTCGAAAATCTCAGATACGCAGTATTTT	CASSYSKISDTQYF
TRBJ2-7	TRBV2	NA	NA	TGTGCCAGCACCGTGGGCAGGATGTACGAGCAGTACTTC	CASTVGRMYEQYF
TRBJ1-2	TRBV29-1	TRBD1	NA	TGTAGCGTTGAAAGGGGGCACTGTGGCTACACCTTC	CSVERGHCGYTF
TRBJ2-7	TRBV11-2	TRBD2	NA	TGTGCCTACAGCGCCGGGAGGGACGAGCAGTACTTC	CAYSAGRDEQYF
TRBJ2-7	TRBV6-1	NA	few	TGTGCCAGCAGTGAAGCGCTAGACTTATACGAGCAGTACTTC	CASSEALDLYEQYF
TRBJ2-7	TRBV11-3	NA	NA	TGTGCCAGCAGCTCAGTCAGCCTCTCCTGCGAGCAATACTTC	CASSSVSLSCEQYF
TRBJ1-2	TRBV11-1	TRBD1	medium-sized	TGTGCCAGCAGCCCCGGACAGGAAACCTACTATGGCTACACCTTC	CASSPGQETYYGYTF
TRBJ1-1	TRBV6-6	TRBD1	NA	TGTGCCAGCAGTGGGGACCGGACAGGGGTCACGAACACTGAGGCTTTCTTT	CASSGDRTGVTNTEAFF
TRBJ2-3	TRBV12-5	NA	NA	TGTGCTAGTGGTCCGTGGCCGACGGAGCTCACAGATACGCAGTATTTT	CASGPWPTELTDTQYF